One T cell receptor (beta chain) is described in this entry. Time point indicated: peripheral blood 6 weeks after treatment start. Some clones are missing from TCRdb's copy, which holds only in-frame ones; the method was immunoSEQ multiplex PCR. The sample comprises about 22,000 clones, approximately 89% of which are singletons, and around 10% rests with the top ten. The sample comes from a study of PD-L1 blockade in urothelial cancer. The starting material was PBMCs, obtained around atezolizumab (anti-PD-L1) treatment. The TCR comes from a woman aged 55 to 70 with urothelial cancer.

The CDR3 sequence: CASSFISVRTDTQYF. CDR3 bases: TGTGCCAGCAGCTTTATTTCAGTTCGCACAGATACGCAGTATTTT. The gene calls are TRBV7-8 and TRBJ2-3; D is unresolved. Germline assignment: CDR1 SGHVS and CDR2 FQNEAQ. With 3 bases removed from V and 1 base from J, the gap between germline ends came to 11 bases. CDR3 length: 15 amino acids.